This TCR beta chain was observed in a study of neurological immune-mediated disorders (dated by TCRdb to between 2019 and 2020). Describing the broader study: Using UMI-based sequencing, the study compared peripheral blood TCR-beta repertoires from patients with HTLV-I-associated myelopathy (HAM/TSP), patients with multiple sclerosis, and healthy controls. The roughly 110 TCR-beta libraries included longitudinal samples, technical triplicates and paired sorted CD4+ and CD8+ T-cell subsets alongside PBMC samples. Of the approximately 68 subjects in the cohort, roughly 14 were HAM/TSP patients, some 35 were multiple sclerosis patients, and about 20 were healthy controls. What the work shows at the level of the full study, not this receptor alone: TCR clonal expansion was highest in HAM/TSP patients and lowest in MS patients, with MS patients falling below even healthy controls. Across subjects, expanded clones never shared an identical CDR3 amino acid sequence, which suggests that the TCR-beta repertoires in every group were private.

This clonotype came up many times. Its antigen is currently not known. The sample holds no much larger clone one base away, and base qualities are not on file. cDNA was synthesized by template-switch 5'RACE using a primer carrying a 10-nucleotide random unique molecular identifier by which each TCR transcript was tagged. Over 190 million TCR-beta sequences, covering 15-18 subjects, were produced in each sequencing run. Total RNA was extracted with the RNeasy kit. TCR-beta VDJ regions were amplified with primers for the TCR constant region and the 5'RACE anchor, using the KAPA Real-time Library Amplification kit. A first PCR added sample indexes and Illumina adaptors, after which a second PCR increased the library yield. The roughly 650 bp TCR product was size-selected on a 2% E-gel SizeSelection system after Ampure bead purification. Library quality was checked on a Bioanalyzer, concentration was measured with Qubit, and libraries were quantified with the Kapa Library Quantification kit before pooling. Libraries were sequenced paired-end 2 x 150 bp on an Illumina HiSeq 2500. To increase sequence diversity, roughly 24-30% phiX was spiked into each library pool. On the authors' methods: The UMI-based MiGEC pipeline processed quality-filtered reads and removed over 75% of raw TCR sequences during error correction. VDJ genes were aligned to IMGT germline references, and clonotypes were defined by unique CDR3 amino acid sequence plus V-J genes. Clonal expansion, Shannon diversity and CDR3 relatedness (CalcPairwiseDistances, ClusterSamples) were evaluated with VDJtools, and phylogenetic trees were built with CLCbio workbench. Using coefficient-of-variation modelling across technical triplicates, the study counted a clone as expanded if it had at least 8 unique UMIs. Through fastp at Q25 and MiXCR, TCRdb rebuilt clones from the public reads, retaining in-frame beta chains. Each record represents a unique CDR3 protein, reported with the most common genes and DNA among its rows. TCRdb assigned the V and J calls; the authors' analysis was not used. The sample has under 80,000 distinct CDR3 sequences on record, about 14% of them singletons. Approximately 7.5% of the sample goes to the ten largest clones.

Blood bank volunteers in Maryland, USA served as the healthy controls. For the unsorted PBMC libraries, 2 million PBMCs were stored in RNAlater at -80 degrees C until RNA extraction and were used to generate the libraries. Peripheral blood underwent Ficoll-Hypaque density gradient centrifugation to isolate PBMCs, which were then cryopreserved in liquid nitrogen. V was cut back by 4 bases and J by 2 bases, leaving a gap of 12 bases between them. CDR1 SEHNR and CDR2 FQNEAQ were looked up in the germline V gene (reference sequence). There are 14 amino acids in the CDR3, from cysteine to phenylalanine inclusive. CDR3 DNA only is kept here, 42 bases in frame from base 1.

What was sequenced was PBMCs. The rearrangement joined TRBV7-9 to TRBJ2-7; possibly the D gene is TRBD1, per 6 matching bases. The source of this sequence is a woman between 50 and 59 years old in good health. Here the CDR3 is given as CASSSPGTTYEQYF. The sequenced DNA: TGTGCCAGCAGCTCCCCCGGGACAACCTACGAGCAGTACTTC.